This TCR beta chain emerged from a study of Ad26.COV2.S vaccination and SARS-CoV-2 variants. On this clone: Its antigen is not identified.

V was pared by 1 base and J by 8 bases, with 9 bases of the junction left unmatched. From germline, CDR1 is SNHLY and CDR2 FYNNEI. This CDR3 region has 16 residues. Treatment of the sample: around 19 received Ad26.COV2.S at low or high dose, single or two shots; several received placebo; per-sample allocation not given. Collection of samples fell on day 63 after the first vaccine or placebo injection. The table came from immunoSEQ multiplex PCR; TCRdb's copy has only in-frame clones and leaves some out. The profile shows around 300,000 clones, less than 90% of them singletons. Study findings and constraints: Substantial breadth in spike-specific CD8+ and CD4+ T cell responses was reportedly seen after vaccination.

Source: peripheral blood, taken in a trial of Ad26.COV2.S vaccine versus placebo. The gene calls are TRBV2 and TRBJ2-1, with TRBD1 matching over 9 bases. The receptor was derived from a person between 18 and 65 years old who received the Ad26.COV2.S COVID-19 vaccine or a placebo. The CDR3 protein is CASSEGIGTGRYEQFF. CDR3 in DNA: TGTGCCAGCAGTGAAGGTATAGGGACAGGGAGGTATGAGCAGTTCTTC.